What follows describes a single TCR beta chain. Its antigen is as yet unknown. One end of the junction varies from germline; a read error may be responsible. Germline CDR1 reads SGHKS; CDR2 reads YYEKEE (reference sequence). The CDR3 extends over 13 amino acids. For each extraction, RNA and DNA were obtained together from about 21-30 mg of unsorted bulk tissue. All of the tumor samples contained over 80% viable tumor cells. This sample was taken from a study of tumor-infiltrating lymphocytes in primary liver carcinoma. The investigators made TCR beta cDNA from roughly 460 ng total RNA, using a constant-region primer. Modified slightly, ARM-PCR produced TCR beta libraries over three nested multiplex PCR rounds. PCR rounds one and two used TRBV1-TRBV30 forward primers with a C-beta reverse primer for 10 cycles each. One entry per CDR3 protein, called by TCRdb with MiXCR from the multiplex PCR reads. Of about 99,000 distinct CDR3 sequences in the sample, roughly 69% were seen once.

Study-wide results and limits: Presence in all five tumor regions was observed for only about 7-24% of top clones. Pairs comparing tumor with adjacent tissue or blood overlapped less than pairs drawn from tumor regions.

The chain links TRBV5-5 to TRBJ1-2; D unresolved. The TCR originated in a woman aged 55-69 years with primary liver carcinoma and hepatitis B virus infection. Sample: liver tumor tissue from sampling region 5. The subset: tumor region T5, tumor centre. The CDR3 DNA follows: TGTGCCAGCCAGAGTCAGGCTTACTATGGCTGCACCTTC. Its protein product is CASQSQAYYGCTF.